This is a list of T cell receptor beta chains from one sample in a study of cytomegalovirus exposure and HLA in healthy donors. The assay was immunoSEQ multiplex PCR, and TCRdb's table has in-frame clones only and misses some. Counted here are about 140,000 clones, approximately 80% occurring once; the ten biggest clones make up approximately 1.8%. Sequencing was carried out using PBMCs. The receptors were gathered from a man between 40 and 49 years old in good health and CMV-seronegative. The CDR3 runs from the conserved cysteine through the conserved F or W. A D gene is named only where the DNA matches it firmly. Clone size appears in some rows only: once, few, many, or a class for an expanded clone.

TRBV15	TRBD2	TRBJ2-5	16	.	CATSPGGSWGQETQYF	TGTGCCACCAGCCCTGGCGGGAGTTGGGGACAAGAGACCCAGTACTTC
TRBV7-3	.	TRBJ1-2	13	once	CASSRAGGDGYTF	TGTGCCAGCAGCCGCGCAGGAGGGGATGGCTACACCTTC
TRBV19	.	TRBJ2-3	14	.	CASSQQGGTDTQYF	TGTGCCAGTAGTCAACAGGGCGGCACAGATACGCAGTATTTT
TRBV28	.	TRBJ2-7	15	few	CASSLWTSAGYEQYF	TGTGCCAGCAGTTTATGGACATCCGCGGGCTACGAGCAGTACTTC
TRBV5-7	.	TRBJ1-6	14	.	CASSLERENSPLHF	TGTGCCAGCAGCTTGGAGAGGGAGAATTCACCCCTCCACTTT
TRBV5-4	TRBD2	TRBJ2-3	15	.	CASSVGLAGTDTQYF	TGTGCCAGCAGCGTGGGACTAGCGGGCACAGATACGCAGTATTTT
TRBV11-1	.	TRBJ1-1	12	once	CASSLASSEAFF	TGTGCCAGCAGCTTAGCGAGCTCTGAAGCTTTCTTT
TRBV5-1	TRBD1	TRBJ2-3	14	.	CASRRTGGPDTQYF	TGCGCCAGCAGGAGGACAGGGGGCCCAGATACGCAGTATTTT
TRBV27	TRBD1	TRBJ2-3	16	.	CASSLRETGAGDTQYF	TGTGCCAGCAGTTTGAGGGAAACAGGGGCGGGAGATACGCAGTATTTT
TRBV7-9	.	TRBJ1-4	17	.	CASSKTKSQGLNEKLFF	TGTGCCAGCAGTAAAACCAAAAGTCAGGGATTAAATGAAAAACTGTTTTTT
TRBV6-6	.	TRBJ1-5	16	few	CASTETGILSNQPQHF	TGTGCCAGCACAGAAACGGGTATACTTAGCAATCAGCCCCAGCATTTT
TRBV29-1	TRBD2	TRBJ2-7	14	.	CSARGTSGGYEQYF	TGCAGCGCCCGGGGGACTAGCGGGGGCTACGAGCAGTACTTC
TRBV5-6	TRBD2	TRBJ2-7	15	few	CASSPGRTSAYEQYF	TGTGCCAGCAGCCCGGGTCGGACTAGCGCCTACGAGCAGTACTTC
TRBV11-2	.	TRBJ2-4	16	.	CASSLGGALAKNIQYF	TGTGCCAGCAGCTTAGGGGGAGCCTTAGCCAAAAACATTCAGTACTTC
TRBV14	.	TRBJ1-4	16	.	CASSQDPLGAGEKLFF	TGTGCCAGCAGCCAAGATCCCTTGGGGGCCGGTGAAAAACTGTTTTTT
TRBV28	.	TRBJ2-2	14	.	CASIRSGTTGELFF	TGTGCCAGCATTCGGAGCGGAACCACCGGGGAGCTGTTTTTT
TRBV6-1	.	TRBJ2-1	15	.	CASSEVQGSYNEQFF	TGTGCCAGCAGCGAAGTCCAGGGATCCTACAATGAGCAGTTCTTC
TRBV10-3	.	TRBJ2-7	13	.	CAISVAAASEQYF	TGTGCCATCAGTGTTGCGGCGGCCAGCGAGCAGTACTTC
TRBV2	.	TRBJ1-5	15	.	CASSDHRDWSQPQHF	TGTGCCAGCAGTGACCACAGGGATTGGAGTCAGCCCCAGCATTTT
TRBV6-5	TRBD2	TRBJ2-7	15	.	CASSYSLAGFDEQYF	TGTGCCAGCAGTTACTCTCTAGCGGGATTTGACGAGCAGTACTTC
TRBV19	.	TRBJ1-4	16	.	CASSSRTRATNEKLFF	TGTGCCAGTAGTAGCCGAACCCGGGCAACTAATGAAAAACTGTTTTTT
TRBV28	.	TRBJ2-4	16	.	CASSPRTGEIGNIQYF	TGTGCCAGCAGTCCCCGGACGGGGGAGATAGGTAACATTCAGTACTTC
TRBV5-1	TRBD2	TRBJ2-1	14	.	CASRRLAGDNEQFF	TGCGCCAGCAGAAGACTAGCGGGGGACAATGAGCAGTTCTTC
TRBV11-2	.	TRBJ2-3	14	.	CATSENRVADTQYF	TGTGCCACCTCCGAGAACAGGGTGGCAGATACGCAGTATTTT
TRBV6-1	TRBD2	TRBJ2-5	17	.	CASSEIDRGGVQETQYF	TGTGCCAGCAGTGAAATAGATCGGGGGGGAGTTCAAGAGACCCAGTACTTC
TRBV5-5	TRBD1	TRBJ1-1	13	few	CASSFPGQGKAFF	TGTGCCAGCAGCTTTCCGGGACAGGGCAAAGCTTTCTTT
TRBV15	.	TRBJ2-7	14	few	CATSRDLGTERQYF	TGTGCCACCAGCAGAGATCTTGGTACTGAGAGGCAGTACTTC
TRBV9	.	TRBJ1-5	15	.	CASSGGSSGNQPQHF	TGTGCCAGCAGCGGAGGGTCTTCGGGCAATCAGCCCCAGCATTTT
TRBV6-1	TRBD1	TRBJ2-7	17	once	CASSEGRGDRVSYEQYF	TGTGCCAGCAGTGAAGGGAGGGGGGACAGGGTGTCCTACGAGCAGTACTTC
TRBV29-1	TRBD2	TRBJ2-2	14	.	CSALAGGGTGELFF	TGCAGCGCCTTAGCGGGAGGAGGAACCGGGGAGCTGTTTTTT
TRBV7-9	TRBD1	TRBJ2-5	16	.	CASSPRTGEREETQYF	TGTGCCAGCAGCCCCAGGACAGGGGAGAGGGAAGAGACCCAGTACTTC
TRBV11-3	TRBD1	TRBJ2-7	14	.	CASSFGQGGYEQYF	TGTGCCAGCAGCTTTGGACAGGGAGGATACGAGCAGTACTTC
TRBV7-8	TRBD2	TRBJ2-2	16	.	CASSPDLGLDTGELFF	TGTGCCAGCAGCCCGGACCTTGGACTAGATACCGGGGAGCTGTTTTTT
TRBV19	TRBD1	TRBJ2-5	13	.	CATRDRGQETQYF	TGTGCCACCCGTGACAGGGGCCAAGAGACCCAGTACTTC
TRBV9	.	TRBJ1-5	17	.	CASSRGTGLNSNQPQHF	TGTGCCAGCAGCCGCGGGACGGGGCTAAATAGCAATCAGCCCCAGCATTTT
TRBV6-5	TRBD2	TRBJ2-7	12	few	CASSQRGYEQYF	TGTGCCAGCAGTCAGCGGGGTTACGAGCAGTACTTC
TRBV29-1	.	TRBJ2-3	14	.	CSAQGGALMDTQYF	TGCAGTGCCCAAGGGGGGGCGTTGATGGATACGCAGTATTTT
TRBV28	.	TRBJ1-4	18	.	CASSLAGTLSPTNEKLFF	TGTGCCAGCAGTTTAGCCGGGACACTCTCCCCAACTAATGAAAAACTGTTTTTT
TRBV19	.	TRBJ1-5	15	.	CASSPGQISNQPQHF	TGTGCCAGTAGTCCAGGACAGATTAGCAATCAGCCCCAGCATTTT
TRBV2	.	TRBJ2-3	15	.	CASTVRSPGTDTQYF	TGTGCCAGCACGGTACGCAGCCCGGGGACAGATACGCAGTATTTT
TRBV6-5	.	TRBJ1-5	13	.	CASSPGRAQPQHF	TGTGCCAGCAGCCCCGGGAGGGCCCAGCCCCAGCATTTT
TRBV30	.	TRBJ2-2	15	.	CAWSNQNRVTGELFF	TGTGCCTGGAGTAATCAGAACAGGGTCACCGGGGAGCTGTTTTTT
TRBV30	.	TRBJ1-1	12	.	CAWGQSNTEAFF	TGTGCCTGGGGACAGTCGAACACTGAAGCTTTCTTT
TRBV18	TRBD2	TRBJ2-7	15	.	CASSPRSSGSHEQYF	TGTGCCAGCTCACCACGGTCTAGCGGGAGCCACGAGCAGTACTTC
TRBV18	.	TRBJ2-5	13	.	CASRSGIQETQYF	TGTGCCAGTCGATCGGGGATCCAAGAGACCCAGTACTTC
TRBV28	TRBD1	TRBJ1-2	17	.	CASSLWTGGASNYGYTF	TGTGCCAGCAGTTTATGGACAGGGGGCGCGTCTAACTATGGCTACACCTTC
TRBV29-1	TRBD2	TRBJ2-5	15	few	CSAGTSGEIQETQYF	TGCAGCGCCGGGACTAGCGGAGAAATACAAGAGACCCAGTACTTC
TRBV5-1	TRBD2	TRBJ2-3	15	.	CASSGDSGSTDTQYF	TGCGCCAGCAGCGGGGATAGCGGGTCCACAGATACGCAGTATTTT
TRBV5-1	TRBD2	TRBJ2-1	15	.	CASSLVASGVNEQFF	TGCGCCAGCAGCTTGGTAGCTAGCGGCGTTAATGAGCAGTTCTTC
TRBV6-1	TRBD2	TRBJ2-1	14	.	CAIQAGEHPNEQFF	TGTGCCATCCAAGCGGGAGAGCACCCAAATGAGCAGTTCTTC
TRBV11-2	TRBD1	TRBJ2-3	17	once	CASSNHIPGQGTDTQYF	TGTGCCAGCAGCAATCACATACCGGGACAGGGCACAGATACGCAGTATTTT
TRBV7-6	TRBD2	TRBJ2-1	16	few	CASSLAASGGYNEQFF	TGTGCCAGCAGCTTAGCCGCTAGCGGGGGCTACAATGAGCAGTTCTTC
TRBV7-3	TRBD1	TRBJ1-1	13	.	CASSEGALTEAFF	TGTGCCAGCAGCGAGGGGGCCCTCACTGAAGCTTTCTTT
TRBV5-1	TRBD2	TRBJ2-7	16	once	CASSVSSLAGGYEQYF	TGCGCCAGCAGTGTAAGCAGTCTAGCGGGGGGTTACGAGCAGTACTTC
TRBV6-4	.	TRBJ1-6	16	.	CASREDPSSYNSPLHF	TGTGCCAGCAGGGAGGACCCTAGCTCCTATAATTCACCCCTCCACTTT